This T cell receptor (beta chain) was observed in a study of prognosis after radiotherapy for stage I lung cancer. Looking at the study overall: More than twelve of the patients presented with newly diagnosed primary stage I lung tumors; five or six had oligometastatic NSCLC following surgical resection of the primary tumor. In total, some 13 men and 6 or 7 women took part as patients, aged roughly 50 to 95 with a median of around 70 years. Distant metastases after radiotherapy occurred in a handful of patients at a median of about seven months; some 14 showed no significant progression.

This clonotype was observed many times. Its target is unknown. The CDR3 covers 18 residues. Trimming removed 5 bases from V and 6 bases from J; junction bases left unmatched: 22. The germline CDR1 and CDR2 sequences are GTSNPN and SVGIG (reference sequence). Broader study findings: After stereotactic body radiation therapy, unique TCR clone counts dropped from a median of around 9,500 to 6,500.

Genomic DNA served as the source from which two-round multiplex PCR generated TCR beta CDR3 amplicons. Primers (each specific to one TRBV or TRBJ gene) were used in first-round PCR. MiXCR was run by TCRdb on the multiplex PCR reads, yielding one entry per CDR3 protein. In the table there are over 12,000 distinct CDR3 sequences, around a quarter of which are singletons. Material: PBMCs, obtained before or after stereotactic body radiation therapy (not recorded which). The chain has TRBV30 and TRBJ2-4, with 7 bases that match TRBD1. The sequence was collected from a donor over 45 with non-small cell lung cancer. In DNA, the CDR3 is TGTGCCTGGTCTTCCCTCCGACAGGGAAAAATTCGAGGAAACATTCAGTACTTC. It encodes CAWSSLRQGKIRGNIQYF.